What follows is one T cell receptor (beta chain) and its context. Its antigen is currently unknown. The entry originates in a study of CD8+ T cells in alopecia areata. For the study at large: The drug, oral tofacitinib, was given to treated patients at 5 to 10 mg twice daily. Findings of the study overall: Patients shared TCRs less clearly than mice did, possibly owing to HLA.

Isolation of CD4+ and CD8+ T cells from PBMCs was achieved by sorting. The CDR3 is 14 residues long. Trimming took 0 bases from V and 2 from J, leaving 9 bases between them. Germline V gene lookup returns CDR1 SGHTS and CDR2 YDEGEE. Sequencing templates came from extracted RNA that was reverse transcribed into cDNA. Here immunoSEQ multiplex PCR was the method, and the copy in TCRdb shows in-frame clones only, minus some. Of 100,000 to 150,000 clones in the sample, about 57% were seen once. This clonotype was obtained from a human donor with alopecia areata. Source: CD4+ T cells sorted from blood, taken at week 0. V gene TRBV5-8 combines with J gene TRBJ2-7, with D uncertain. This CDR3 is CASSLEPSTYEQYF. The CDR3 DNA follows: TGTGCCAGCAGCTTGGAACCCAGCACCTACGAGCAGTACTTC.